This T cell receptor (beta chain) was sequenced for a study of CD8+ T cells in alopecia areata. Following extraction, RNA underwent reverse transcription to cDNA, which served as the sequencing template. Repertoires were generated with immunoSEQ multiplex PCR, while TCRdb's copy carries only in-frame clones and drops some. The sample gives 160,000 or so clones, roughly 60% of which show up once; 16% is in the top ten. This clone was seen a few times. V was shortened by 4 bases and J by 4 bases, with 7 bases between the two germline ends. The CDR3 contains 11 residues. Germline V gives CDR1 GTSNPN, CDR2 SVGIG (reference sequence). Treatment defined: oral pan-JAK inhibitor, 5-10 mg twice daily.

This receptor was identified in a human donor with alopecia areata. The starting material was CD4+ T cells sorted from blood, obtained between weeks 55 and 65, from a patient treated with tofacitinib. This chain joins TRBV30 and TRBJ1-1; D remains ambiguous. Here the CDR3 reads CAWNGFTEAFF. The CDR3 DNA reads as TGTGCCTGGAACGGTTTCACTGAAGCTTTCTTT.